This T cell receptor beta chain was obtained from a study of blood T cell repertoires in COVID-19 (dated by TCRdb to the early 2020s). About the investigation overall: Collaborator samples came from the United States, Italy and Spain and covered acute and convalescent phases of COVID-19. The prospective study material was composed of cDNA or gDNA derived from T cells, B-cell-depleted T cells, or PBMCs. Subjects who had been exposed to COVID-19, were actively infected with it, or had recovered from it provided the deeply sampled blood TCRbeta repertoires that made up the dataset. The repertoires were made available in a free public database intended to serve as a resource for research on the immune response to SARS-CoV-2. The samples were drawn from two sources: the first 160 participants of the ongoing ImmuneRACE study, and 1,200 or so subjects contributed by 6 global collaborators. The sample metadata nearly always contained a de-identified subject ID, COVID-19 status, age in years and sex. Where available, HLA class I and class II types were taken from metadata supplied by the sample provider and were not determined by assay-based typing.

With respect to this clone: No antigen is known for it. No base-level quality is on record; no much larger clone is a single base apart.

The study at large found these results: Clinical and demographic metadata were provided uncurated, with the amount varying by source and participant.

The V end gives up 7 bases and the J end 3 bases, leaving 13 bases in the junction not matched to a gene. The CDR3 contains 16 residues, cysteine and phenylalanine counted. The entry retains the CDR3 DNA only, 48 bases that are in frame from base 1. CDR1 SGDLS and CDR2 YYNGEE were looked up in the germline V gene. The immunoSEQ Assay, a bias-controlled multiplex PCR, was used to amplify TCRbeta CDR3 regions from genomic DNA. The paper's processing steps were these. Within the assay, amplification of reference gene primers was used to estimate how many nucleated cells each sample contained. To quantify the absolute abundance of each unique TCRbeta CDR3 rearrangement, sequence reads were collapsed and filtered. For each sample, productive Simpson clonality was calculated as the square root of Simpson's diversity index across productive rearrangements. TCRdb took over this immuneACCESS table, retaining in-frame rearrangements with V and J assigned. Such tables are incomplete; in checked studies, under half of the missing clones stem from an unresolved V gene, and the remainder is unexplained. From that table come the V and J calls and clone size; the DNA was used to work out D and trimming. The sample contains over 100,000 clones, over 70% of them found a single time. The biggest ten clones account for nearly 0.85% of the sample.

Collaborating institutions collected whole blood in K2EDTA tubes following their own protocols. For TCRbeta analysis, collaborators shipped samples in one of three forms: frozen whole blood, isolated PBMCs, or DNA extracted from either of those sample types. This sequence originates from a woman aged 70-85 years with acute or convalescent COVID-19. The rearranged segments are TRBV9 and TRBJ2-5; 9 middle bases align to TRBD2. Sequenced: peripheral blood. The CDR3 has the sequence CASGEAREGGKETQYF. The nucleotides are TGTGCCAGCGGTGAAGCGCGGGAGGGGGGAAAAGAGACCCAGTACTTC.